The 7 T cell receptor beta chains given below trace back to one sample, sequenced in a study of CD8 T cells in ankylosing spondylitis. Study observations and caveats: A motif in TCR beta, a set of roughly 8 highly homologous variants, appeared characteristic of ankylosing spondylitis blood.

A single record per CDR3 protein comes from TCRdb applying MiXCR to the 5' RACE reads. The sample records 750,000 to 850,000 distinct CDR3 sequences, about 12% being singletons. Their cognate antigens are unknown. Sequencing was performed on blood, either unsorted or a sorted T cell fraction (not recorded which). The origin of the receptors is a male donor with ankylosing spondylitis.

The chain is built from TRBV7-9 and TRBJ2-7; no clear D. The V and J ends lost 5 bases and 8 bases respectively, with 13 bases between them. In germline, CDR1 is SEHNR, CDR2 FQNEAQ (reference sequence). The CDR3 extends over 12 amino acids. The CDR3 sequence is CASSTQITKQYF. As DNA, the CDR3 is TGTGCCAGCAGCACCCAGATTACCAAGCAGTACTTC.

This sequence joins TRBV5-1 and TRBJ1-2; D gene uncertain. In germline, CDR1 is SGHRS, CDR2 YFSETQ. V was pared by 4 bases and J by 4 bases, with 8 bases between. This CDR3 has 12 amino acids. The CDR3 DNA follows: TGCGCCAGCAGCCTGGACGTCTATGGCTACACCTTC. Its translation is CASSLDVYGYTF.

This clonotype was recorded a few times. This chain joins TRBV6-5 and TRBJ2-1; 8 bases are shared with TRBD2. Germline V gene data show CDR1 as MNHEY and CDR2 as SVGAGI. The CDR3 has 14 residues. Trimming cost V 4 bases and J 9 bases; bases outside gene matches: 8. CDR3 nucleotide sequence: TGTGCCAGCAGTTTACTAGCGGCCCCGGGTGAGCAGTTCTTC. It encodes CASSLLAAPGEQFF.

This clonotype was seen ten or more times. The gene calls are TRBV20-1 and TRBJ2-7; D may be TRBD2 (6 bases). Trimming removed 1 base at V and 0 bases at J, with 10 bases between. This CDR3 region has 14 residues. In germline, CDR1 is DFQATT, CDR2 SNEGSKA (reference sequence). For the CDR3, the DNA is TGCAGTGCTAGAGTGGGCGGGGCCTCCTACGAGCAGTACTTC. As protein: CSARVGGASYEQYF.

This clonotype was picked up a small number of times. The CDR3 spells CASSLNLGAGYEQYF. CDR3 bases: TGCGCCAGCAGCTTGAATTTGGGGGCTGGTTACGAGCAGTACTTC. J is TRBJ2-7 and V is TRBV5-1, with a weak D call TRBD1 (6 bases). This CDR3 comprises 15 residues. Germline CDR1 SGHRS, CDR2 YFSETQ. V dropped 1 base and J dropped 4 bases, with 15 bases sitting between them.

This clonotype was seen a handful of times. The chain recombines TRBV20-1 with TRBJ2-3; D gene unclear. The CDR3 runs to 17 residues. V shed 0 bases and J shed 4 bases, with 20 bases lying between them. Germline assignment: CDR1 DFQATT and CDR2 SNEGSKA (reference sequence). CDR3 amino acids: CSARDPSATKLADTQYF. The CDR3 DNA is TGCAGTGCTAGAGACCCGTCGGCCACCAAACTTGCAGATACGCAGTATTTT.

The chain couples TRBV3-1 to TRBJ1-2, with D hard to call. The V gene lost 2 bases and the J gene lost 6 bases, with 7 bases spanning the gap. The CDR3 contains 12 residues. Germline CDR1 and CDR2: LGHDT and YNNKEL (reference sequence). The CDR3, as DNA: TGTGCCAGCAGCCAACTGGGAAATGGCTACACCTTC. It is translated as CASSQLGNGYTF.